The 10 T cell receptor beta chains in this list originate from one sample, sequenced in a study of OX40 agonist ivuxolimab in advanced cancers. The method was immunoSEQ multiplex PCR; TCRdb's version includes in-frame clones alone and lacks a portion of them. The sample holds fewer than 15,000 clones, 90% seen once. The sequencing used CD4+ or CD8+ T cells sorted from blood, collected in a trial of the OX40 agonist ivuxolimab. These receptors originate from an adult with an advanced solid tumor such as melanoma, head and neck, liver or kidney cancer.

This chain links TRBV9 with TRBJ1-2; D remains unclear. Trimming cost V 1 base and J 8 bases, with 18 bases left between them. Looked up from germline, CDR1 is SGDLS and CDR2 is YYNGEE. The CDR3 is 15 amino acids. For the CDR3, the DNA is TGTGCCAGCAGCGTATCGACCGGGCCCCGAGGAGGCTACACCTTC. This codes for CASSVSTGPRGGYTF.

The V call is TRBV6-6, the J call TRBJ2-7; 9 bases are a match to TRBD2. V lost 7 bases, J lost 3 bases, and 7 bases stayed unmatched. Germline V gene sequence: CDR1 MNHNY, CDR2 SVGAGI (reference sequence). CDR3 size: 14 residues. The CDR3, as DNA: TGTGCCAGCACCCTCCTAGCGGGGAGCTACGAGCAGTACTTC. It codes for CASTLLAGSYEQYF.

A word on this clone: Germline is not matched at one junction end, which may reflect a read error. This same CDR3 is encoded by further DNA sequences in the sample. The rearrangement uses TRBV20-1 and TRBJ2-7; D is unclear. The V gene's germline CDR1 is DFQATT and CDR2 SNEGSKA (reference sequence). This CDR3 is built from 10 residues. Here the CDR3 DNA reads TGCAGTGCTGGAGATTACGAGCAGTACTTC. It encodes CSAGDYEQYF.

As DNA, the CDR3 is TGCAGCGTTGAAGACGGGACAGTCTACGAGCAGTACTTC. This translates into CSVEDGTVYEQYF. The chain has TRBV29-1 and TRBJ2-7, with TRBD1 identical over 7 bases. Germline-derived CDR1 and CDR2 are SQVTM and ANQGSEA. CDR3 length: 13 residues. The trim removed 0 bases at V and 3 bases at J, leaving 2 bases unmatched.

This chain links TRBV29-1 with TRBJ2-7, with 7 bases fitting TRBD1. The CDR3 spans 14 residues. Germline V gene lookup returns CDR1 SQVTM and CDR2 ANQGSEA. The junction had 6 bases not matched to a gene; V was cut back by 4 bases and J by 0 bases. The chain's CDR3 is CSVVGQASSYEQYF. The CDR3 DNA is TGCAGCGTTGTCGGACAGGCAAGCTCCTACGAGCAGTACTTC.

This sequence joins TRBV4-3 and TRBJ2-3; 9 bases line up with TRBD2. The trim removed 0 bases at V and 2 bases at J, leaving 6 bases unmatched. The V gene's germline CDR1 is LGHNA and CDR2 YSLEER. The CDR3 contains 17 residues. CDR3 nucleotides: TGCGCCAGCAGCCAAGAATTAGGCGGGGGGGCCACAGATACGCAGTATTTT. This translates into CASSQELGGGATDTQYF.

The rearrangement links TRBV6-5 to TRBJ1-3; D is unresolved. CDR1 MNHEY and CDR2 SVGAGI come from the germline V gene. The ends were cut back, 6 bases at V and 1 base at J, with 1 base in the middle. CDR3 length: 11 residues. In DNA, the CDR3 is TGTGCCAGCAGATCTGGAAACACCATATATTTT. It yields the protein CASRSGNTIYF.

This clone was observed a handful of times. The chain couples TRBV5-1 to TRBJ2-5; no clear D gene. The CDR3 runs to 12 residues. The V gene lost 5 bases and the J gene lost 0 bases, with 5 bases spanning the gap. Germline loops: CDR1 SGHRS, CDR2 YFSETQ. The CDR3 coding sequence is TGCGCCAGCAGATATAACCAAGAGACCCAGTACTTC. Protein: CASRYNQETQYF. Based on the CDR3 plus reference TRBV5-1 and TRBJ2-5, the full variable domain is KAGVTQTPRYLIKTRGQQVTLSCSPISGHRSVSWYQQTPGQGLQFLFEYFSETQRNKGNFPGRFSGRQFSNSRSEMNVSTLELGDSALYLCASRYNQETQYFGPGTRLLVL.

The V and J genes are TRBV14 and TRBJ1-2; 7 bases are a match to TRBD1. The CDR3 totals 13 residues. The ends lost 3 bases at V and 6 bases at J; junction bases unmatched: 4. Germline CDR1 is SGHDN and CDR2 is FVKESK. CDR3 in DNA: TGTGCCAGCAGCCACCGACAGGGCGATGGCTACACCTTC. It encodes CASSHRQGDGYTF.

This rearrangement joins TRBV6-5 to TRBJ2-5; D is ambiguous. CDR3 length: 16 residues. Trimming took 0 bases from V and 1 from J, leaving 12 bases between them. Germline V gene data show CDR1 as MNHEY and CDR2 as SVGAGI. CDR3 bases: TGTGCCAGCAGTTACTCTCCCGCGGAGAGCCAAGAGACCCAGTACTTC. This codes for CASSYSPAESQETQYF.